This T cell receptor (beta chain) was observed in a study of CD8 T cells in Susac syndrome. An input of 0.5 to 1 ug of RNA was subjected to reverse transcription using random hexamers. TCRdb processed the immunoSEQ multiplex PCR reads anew with MiXCR; each CDR3 protein has one entry. The data show roughly 200,000 distinct CDR3 sequences, around 95% seen once. The CDR3 spans 13 residues. Deletions cut 0 bases from V and 10 bases from J, with 10 bases between. Germline V lookup: CDR1 MNHEY, CDR2 SVGAGI. The sequence was collected from a human donor with multiple sclerosis. This chain connects TRBV6-5 to TRBJ2-1; the D is unclear. Sequencing input: CD8+ T cells from PBMCs. The DNA of the CDR3 is TGTGCCAGCAGTTACTCGACTTCGCGGGAGCAGTTCTTC. Its protein is CASSYSTSREQFF.